This T cell receptor (beta chain) is from a study of blood T cell repertoires in COVID-19. Here immunoSEQ multiplex PCR was the method, and the copy in TCRdb shows in-frame clones only, minus some. The sample records around 100,000 clones, approximately 80% being singletons. Sample: peripheral blood. The sequence was obtained from a human donor in a cohort sampled during active COVID-19.

The CDR3 DNA reads TGCGCCAGCAGCTTGTCGGGGGACTATGGCTACACCTTC. Encoded protein: CASSLSGDYGYTF. The rearrangement links TRBV5-1 to TRBJ1-2; possibly TRBD1 for D (5 bases). The CDR3 is 13 amino acids. Per germline, CDR1 SGHRS and CDR2 YFSETQ. The V and J ends lost 1 base and 3 bases respectively, with 7 bases between them.